This entry lists 5 T cell receptor beta chains sequenced from one sample in a study of T cells after yellow fever vaccination. TCRdb used MiXCR to reprocess the 5' RACE reads, holding one entry per CDR3 protein. The repertoire has 500,000 to 650,000 distinct CDR3 sequences, about a sixth of them found once; the top ten carry roughly a sixth. This specimen was PBMCs, taken 4 to 6 days after the first yellow fever vaccination. The receptor source for this set is a man between 18 and 35 years old who received the YFV17D yellow fever vaccine.

V usage is TRBV7-2 and J usage is TRBJ2-1; maybe TRBD1 (6 bases). The germline V and J ends were trimmed by 5 bases and 3 bases, with 11 bases remaining between them. The CDR3 length is 14 residues. CDR1 is SGHTA and CDR2 is FQGNSA in the germline V gene. CDR3 loop: CASSRQQGYNEQFF. CDR3 in DNA: TGTGCCAGCAGCCGGCAACAGGGCTACAATGAGCAGTTCTTC.

This rearrangement joins TRBV7-9 to TRBJ1-2; D is possibly TRBD1 (6 bases). Trimming took off 1 base at V and 8 bases at J, with 23 bases between the two ends. The CDR3 runs 17 residues. Germline CDR1 reads SEHNR; CDR2 reads FQNEAQ (reference sequence). CDR3 amino acids: CASSLDVWGRVLKGYTF. In nucleotides, the CDR3 is TGTGCCAGCAGCTTAGATGTCTGGGGGCGAGTTTTAAAAGGCTACACCTTC.

The V call is TRBV7-9, the J call TRBJ2-5; D could derive from TRBD1 or TRBD2 (6 bases each). The germline CDR1 and CDR2 sequences are SEHNR and FQNEAQ (reference sequence). The CDR3 contains 15 residues. Trimming cost V 1 base and J 5 bases, with 14 bases left between them. The CDR3 reads CASSLVEGGLETQYF. CDR3 nucleotide sequence: TGTGCCAGCAGCTTAGTGGAGGGGGGCTTGGAGACCCAGTACTTC.

This clonotype was seen repeatedly, ten times or more. One end of the junction varies from germline; a read error may be responsible. The chain has TRBV18 and TRBJ2-7, with unresolved D. The CDR3 spans 12 residues. The germline gives CDR1 KGHSH, CDR2 LQKENI. CDR3 protein: CASSSPENEQYF. CDR3 DNA: TGTGCCAGCTCATCACCGGAAAACGAGCAGTACTTC.

The sample holds one count of this clonotype. The chain carries TRBV20-1 and TRBJ2-3, with 8 bases fitting TRBD1. Germline trimming cut 6 bases from V and 1 base from J; bases unmatched to any gene: 6. Germline assignment: CDR1 DFQATT and CDR2 SNEGSKA (reference sequence). There are 14 residues in the CDR3. The CDR3 reads CSAAGGLRTDTQYF. Written as DNA, the CDR3 is TGCAGTGCAGCAGGGGGCCTTCGCACAGATACGCAGTATTTT.